A selection of T cell receptor beta chains follows, all from one sample in a study of beta chain features in type 1 diabetes. Sequencing used immunoSEQ multiplex PCR; TCRdb keeps in-frame clones, though not all of them. The data hold hundreds of thousands of clones, with over 10% observed a single time. Sequenced: naive CD4+ T cells from blood. The receptor source for this set is a man between 18 and 29 years old with type 1 diabetes. CDR3s include the opening cysteine and the closing phenylalanine or tryptophan. The D gene is left open where the match is weak. Size is stated for part of the rows, as once, few or many counts, or as a class when the clone is expanded.

TRBJ1-2 | TRBV6-5 | TRBD1 | few | TGTGCCAGCAAGTCTACTCAGGGGGGCTATGGCTACACCTTC | CASKSTQGGYGYTF
TRBJ2-6 | TRBV30 | NA | few | TGTGCCTGGAGTCCGGGGGCATTCTCTGGGGCCAACGTCCTGACTTTC | CAWSPGAFSGANVLTF
TRBJ1-5 | TRBV7-9 | NA | few | TGTGCCAGCAGCTTAGGCGGGAAGGGAGAAAATAGCAATCAGCCCCAGCATTTT | CASSLGGKGENSNQPQHF
TRBJ1-3 | TRBV6-6 | NA | few | TGTGCCAGCACCCCCGCCCGCCCTGGAAACACCATATATTTT | CASTPARPGNTIYF
TRBJ2-7 | TRBV28 | TRBD2 | few | TGTGCCAGCCAATTCCGGGGGGGCAGCTACGAGCAGTACTTC | CASQFRGGSYEQYF
TRBJ1-6 | TRBV13 | TRBD1 | few | TGTGCCAGCAGCTCGGGACAGGGTAATTCACCCCTCCACTTT | CASSSGQGNSPLHF
TRBJ1-2 | TRBV28 | NA | few | TGTGCCAGCACCTACCTGGGGACCAACTATGGCTACACCTTC | CASTYLGTNYGYTF
TRBJ1-3 | TRBV30 | NA | once | TGTGCCTGGAGTGTGGAGTATGGAAACACCATATATTTT | CAWSVEYGNTIYF
TRBJ2-6 | TRBV27 | TRBD1 | NA | TGTGCCAGCAGTTTAAAGACAGGGGGTGGCTCTGGGGCCAACGTCCTGACTTTC | CASSLKTGGGSGANVLTF
TRBJ1-1 | TRBV2 | NA | NA | TGTGCCAGCAGTGTTCTTGCTGGGGACACTGAAGCTTTCTTT | CASSVLAGDTEAFF
TRBJ2-5 | TRBV7-3 | NA | NA | TGTGCCAGCAGCTTAACCAGCGGTGGGGAGACCCAGTACTTC | CASSLTSGGETQYF
TRBJ1-5 | TRBV30 | NA | few | TGTGCCTGGAGCATTATTCTGGGTCAGCCCCAGCATTTT | CAWSIILGQPQHF
TRBJ2-7 | TRBV2 | NA | NA | TGTGCCAGCAGTGTGTCCTACGAGCAGTACTTC | CASSVSYEQYF